One sample yielded the 15 T cell receptor beta chains listed below, sequenced in a study of beta chain features in type 1 diabetes. Expressed TCRB transcripts were sequenced, since all the RNA that had been isolated was reverse transcribed. Method: immunoSEQ multiplex PCR; TCRdb's copy keeps in-frame clones and lacks some. The sample records roughly 400,000 clones, about 15% being singletons. The sequencing input was naive CD4+ T cells from blood. These receptors were collected from a young man in good health.

V is TRBV2 and J is TRBJ1-4; a weak D match, TRBD1 (5 bases). Per germline, CDR1 SNHLY and CDR2 FYNNEI. V lost 10 bases, J lost 0 bases, and 12 bases lay in between. The CDR3 is 14 residues long. CDR3: CAIAGVTTNEKLFF. For the CDR3, the DNA is TGTGCCATTGCGGGGGTTACAACTAATGAAAAACTGTTTTTT.

The chain carries TRBV14 and TRBJ2-7; TRBD1 matches 8 bases. The V and J ends lost 4 bases and 2 bases, in that order; junction bases with no gene match: 4. Germline loops: CDR1 SGHDN, CDR2 FVKESK. This CDR3 contains 14 residues. The CDR3 nucleotides are TGTGCCAGCAGCCGAGCGACAGGGGCCTACGAGCAGTACTTC. Its translation is CASSRATGAYEQYF.

This clone was seen more than once but under ten times. This chain links TRBV10-3 with TRBJ2-5; TRBD1 agrees at 7 bases. CDR1 is ENHRY and CDR2 is SYGVKD in the germline V gene. Trimming took 0 bases from V and 13 from J; bases not matched to a gene: 2. This CDR3 is 11 amino acids long. The CDR3 DNA reads as TGTGCCATCAGTGAGTCGGGACAGTCGTACTTC. Protein: CAISESGQSYF.

This clone was counted only a few times. The genes are TRBV4-1 and TRBJ2-3, with D perhaps TRBD2 (5 bases). The ends were cut back, 7 bases at V and 0 bases at J, with 14 bases in the middle. CDR3 length: 15 amino acids. Per the germline V gene, CDR1 is MGHRA and CDR2 is YSYEKL. The CDR3 loop is CASTRTPGSTDTQYF. The CDR3 region has the DNA TGCGCCAGCACCCGGACTCCCGGGAGCACAGATACGCAGTATTTT.

This clone was counted a few times. The CDR3 DNA sequence: TGTGCCAGCAGCAAAGCCGGGCCACCCGCGGGTACAGATACGCAGTATTTT. Translating it yields CASSKAGPPAGTDTQYF. This rearrangement joins TRBV21-1 to TRBJ2-3; the D call of TRBD2 is as the table states it, not checked on the DNA. TRBV21-1 is described as a pseudogene. This CDR3 has 17 residues.

The chain employs TRBV2 and TRBJ1-1, with D tentatively TRBD1 (5 bases). CDR3 length: 13 residues. The V end was cut by 2 bases, the J end by 8 bases, with 12 bases between. From germline, CDR1 is SNHLY and CDR2 FYNNEI. CDR3: CASSETVRTEAFF. In DNA, the CDR3 is TGTGCCAGCAGTGAAACTGTTCGGACAGAAGCTTTCTTT.

This clone turned up a few times. The chain employs TRBV5-1 and TRBJ2-3; the match to TRBD2 covers 12 bases. CDR1 is SGHRS and CDR2 is YFSETQ in the germline V gene. This CDR3 has 17 residues. The V gene end was trimmed by 4 bases and the J gene end by 4 bases; junction bases not matched to a gene: 10. The CDR3 nucleotides are TGCGCCAGCAGCGCGGCCGCGACTAGCGGGAGACCAGATACGCAGTATTTT. This encodes CASSAAATSGRPDTQYF.

The chain employs TRBV5-1 and TRBJ2-1; D is possibly TRBD2 (6 bases). Germline V CDR1 and CDR2: SGHRS, YFSETQ. V was pared by 4 bases and J by 10 bases, with 12 bases between. The CDR3 is 12 residues long. The DNA for the CDR3 is TGCGCCAGCAGCACAGCTAGCGCCGAGCAGTTCTTC. It yields the protein CASSTASAEQFF.

The V call is TRBV7-2, the J call TRBJ1-1; possibly TRBD1 for D (5 bases). The CDR3 is 15 residues long. Germline V gives CDR1 SGHTA, CDR2 FQGNSA. Deletions cut 3 bases from V and 4 bases from J, with 15 bases between. Here the CDR3 reads CASSFEGNEGTEAFF. CDR3 bases: TGTGCCAGCAGCTTTGAGGGGAATGAGGGCACTGAAGCTTTCTTT.

A few counts support this clone. The chain joins TRBV21-1 to TRBJ2-7; the table's D gene call, TRBD2, was not cross checked with the DNA. TRBV21-1 is recorded as a pseudogene. This CDR3 region has 21 residues. The CDR3 region is CASSRTYRLAGNPSIIYEQYV. CDR3 nucleotides: TGTGCCAGCAGCAGAACCTACAGACTAGCGGGGAACCCCTCGATAATCTACGAGCAGTACGTC.

This clone appeared a few times. The sample has other DNA sequences that encode this CDR3 too. CDR3 loop: CASSLGQDYGYTF. CDR3 DNA sequence: TGTGCCAGCAGCTTGGGGCAGGATTATGGCTACACCTTC. The V and J genes are TRBV5-4 and TRBJ1-2; D unclear. The CDR3 loop spans 13 amino acids. Germline V CDR1 and CDR2: SGHNT, YYREEE (reference sequence). V lost 0 bases to trimming and J lost 5 bases, with 8 bases between them.

The rearrangement joins TRBV29-1 to TRBJ2-6, with D perhaps TRBD2 (6 bases). V shed 7 bases and J shed 4 bases, with 17 bases lying between them. In germline, CDR1 is SQVTM, CDR2 ANQGSEA. This CDR3 spans 15 amino acids. CDR3 sequence: CSGLLGGSGANVLTF. The CDR3, as DNA: TGCAGCGGTCTGTTGGGAGGCTCAGGGGCCAACGTCCTGACTTTC.

The chain combines TRBV25-1 with TRBJ2-7, with D possibly being TRBD1 (5 bases). With 3 bases removed from V and 6 bases from J, the gap between germline ends came to 15 bases. The CDR3 consists of 14 residues. The germline V gene encodes CDR1 MGHDK and CDR2 SYGVNS. The DNA of the CDR3 is TGTGCCAGCAGTGAGGGGCTGAGCGCATCCGAGCAGTACTTC. Translated: CASSEGLSASEQYF.

This clone was recorded only once. This chain joins TRBV29-1 and TRBJ1-5; TRBD1 might be the D (6 bases). The V gene lost 7 bases and the J gene lost 3 bases, with 13 bases spanning the gap. Germline CDR1 is SQVTM and CDR2 is ANQGSEA. The CDR3 sequence is 13 residues long. For the CDR3, the DNA is TGCAGCGCATCAGGACAGCCCAATCAGCCCCAGCATTTT. It is translated as CSASGQPNQPQHF.

The rearrangement uses TRBV19 and TRBJ2-1; TRBD1 matches 9 bases. The CDR3 is 14 amino acids. V lost 7 bases, J lost 1 base, and 2 bases stayed unmatched. Looked up from germline, CDR1 is LNHDA and CDR2 is SQIVND (reference sequence). The CDR3 loop is CASKGTGSYNEQFF. CDR3 sequence (DNA): TGTGCCAGTAAAGGGACAGGGTCCTACAATGAGCAGTTCTTC.